The next 25 T cell receptor beta chains were all read from a single sample in a study of T cell repertoires in cytomegalovirus infection. From the reads, TCRdb called clonotypes with MiXCR, one entry per CDR3 protein. The table records roughly 180,000 distinct CDR3 sequences, less than 25% of them present only once. These receptors have no identified antigens. The sample was CD8+ T cells from cultured PBMCs, taken from culture after CMV antigen stimulation. The receptors were gathered from a human donor in good health (CMV status not recorded). Some clones in this sample may be carry-over from other donors' samples.

The rearrangement links TRBV7-9 to TRBJ1-2; weak D call: TRBD1 (6 bases). Per the germline V gene, CDR1 is SEHNR and CDR2 is FQNEAQ (reference sequence). The CDR3 contains 14 residues. Trimming took off 5 bases at V and 7 bases at J, with 17 bases between the two ends. In nucleotides, the CDR3 is TGTGCCAGCAGCCTAGGGGGTTCAGGGAGTGGCTACACCTTC. Residues: CASSLGGSGSGYTF.

This clonotype has ten or more counts. J is TRBJ1-3 and V is TRBV9; D is ambiguous. The germline gives CDR1 SGDLS, CDR2 YYNGEE. The CDR3 loop spans 13 amino acids. V shed 3 bases and J shed 0 bases, with 4 bases lying between them. The CDR3 reads CASSDGSGNTIYF. The CDR3, as DNA: TGTGCCAGCAGCGACGGCTCTGGAAACACCATATATTTT.

In this sample, this clonotype turned up a few times. The chain recombines TRBV11-2 with TRBJ2-2; the D gene is possibly TRBD2 (5 bases). The CDR3 length is 14 residues. The V end lost 6 bases, the J end lost 3 bases, and 11 bases lay between the germline ends. Germline V gives CDR1 SGHAT, CDR2 FQNNGV. CDR3 residues: CASRTGSYTGELFF. In nucleotides, the CDR3 is TGTGCCAGCAGGACGGGGAGTTACACCGGGGAGCTGTTTTTT.

This sequence joins TRBV7-8 and TRBJ1-1; 8 bases fit TRBD1. V lost 5 bases, J lost 5 bases, and 10 bases stayed unmatched. The CDR3 is 15 residues long. The V gene's germline CDR1 is SGHVS and CDR2 FQNEAQ. CDR3 nucleotides: TGTGCCAGCAGCCTTCCGGACAGGGAGCGGACTGAAGCTTTCTTT. Its protein is CASSLPDRERTEAFF.

This clonotype has a handful of counts. The V call is TRBV12-3 or TRBV12-4, the J call TRBJ1-2; 8 bases match TRBD1. CDR3 length: 13 residues. J gave up 7 bases and V 1 base, and 2 bases lay outside the gene matches. CDR3 amino acids: CASSLGTGSGYTF. In nucleotides, the CDR3 is TGTGCCAGCAGTTTAGGGACAGGGTCTGGCTACACCTTC.

This clonotype has a count of ten or more. The V gene is TRBV7-2, the J gene TRBJ2-1; TRBD2 aligns across 7 bases. The CDR3 extends over 17 amino acids. Germline trimming cut 2 bases from V and 4 bases from J; bases unmatched to any gene: 11. CDR1 SGHTA and CDR2 FQGNSA come from the germline V gene. The CDR3 nucleotides read TGTGCCAGCAGCTTAAGAAGCGGGACCGGGAAATACAATGAGCAGTTCTTC. It specifies CASSLRSGTGKYNEQFF.

This clonotype was counted a few times. The chain links TRBV5-8 to TRBJ2-3; 12 bases align to TRBD2. Per the germline V gene, CDR1 is SGHTS and CDR2 is YDEGEE. The ends lost 0 bases at V and 5 bases at J; junction bases unmatched: 13. The CDR3 contains 19 residues. The CDR3 sequence: CASSLDRTRLAGELDTQYF. In nucleotides, the CDR3 is TGTGCCAGCAGCTTGGACCGGACACGACTAGCGGGGGAATTAGATACGCAGTATTTT.

The gene calls are TRBV12-3 or TRBV12-4 and TRBJ1-2, with TRBD1 matching 9 bases. The V gene end was trimmed by 7 bases and the J gene end by 4 bases; junction bases not matched to a gene: 7. The length of the CDR3 is 14 residues. In DNA, the CDR3 is TGTGCCAGCACCCTCGGGACAGGGCCCTATGGCTACACCTTC. Amino acids: CASTLGTGPYGYTF.

This chain joins TRBV6-2 or TRBV6-3 and TRBJ1-1; D is unclear. Germline assignment: CDR1 MNHEY and CDR2 SVGEGT. The germline V and J ends were trimmed by 2 bases and 5 bases, with 15 bases remaining between them. The CDR3 runs 15 residues. In DNA form, the CDR3 reads TGTGCCAGCAGTTACGAGCCCGGGTTGGAAACTGAAGCTTTCTTT. Translating gives CASSYEPGLETEAFF.

This clonotype has a handful of counts. The V gene is TRBV27, the J gene TRBJ1-5, with D possibly being TRBD1 (6 bases). Trimming removed 5 bases from V and 4 bases from J, with 15 bases in between. In germline, CDR1 is MNHEY, CDR2 SMNVEV (reference sequence). CDR3 length equals 15 residues. CDR3 sequence (DNA): TGTGCCAGCAGTCCCCCCGGGGGCGGAAATCAGCCCCAGCATTTT. This translates into CASSPPGGGNQPQHF.

This clonotype was seen only a few times. The chain's CDR3 is CASSLVGENTIYF. The CDR3 DNA reads TGTGCCAGCAGCTTAGTCGGGGAAAACACCATATATTTT. The rearrangement joins TRBV7-2 to TRBJ1-3; no definite D call. The V and J ends lost 1 base and 6 bases respectively, with 7 bases between them. The CDR3 totals 13 residues. From germline, CDR1 is SGHTA and CDR2 FQGNSA.

The sample holds a few counts of this clonotype. This rearrangement joins TRBV7-9 to TRBJ1-2; weak D call: TRBD1 (6 bases). V was pared by 4 bases and J by 0 bases, with 12 bases between. Per the germline V gene, CDR1 is SEHNR and CDR2 is FQNEAQ (reference sequence). The CDR3 is 15 residues long. DNA of the CDR3: TGTGCCAGCAGCTCTCGGGACATCGCTAACTATGGCTACACCTTC. The encoded protein is CASSSRDIANYGYTF.

The CDR3 sequence: CASSLASRDHYGYTF. The CDR3 bases are TGTGCCAGCAGCTTAGCCTCCAGAGACCACTATGGCTACACCTTC. The chain joins TRBV7-2 to TRBJ1-2; D remains unclear. Germline values: CDR1 SGHTA, CDR2 FQGNSA. The CDR3 runs to 15 residues. Trimming took off 0 bases at V and 3 bases at J, with 11 bases between the two ends.

V and J are TRBV5-4 and TRBJ2-2, with D possibly TRBD2 on 5 matching bases. Germline V gene sequence: CDR1 SGHNT, CDR2 YYREEE (reference sequence). This CDR3 has 16 amino acids. Trimming cost V 2 bases and J 1 base, with 12 bases left between them. In DNA form, the CDR3 reads TGTGCCAGCAGCTTTGGTACCGGAGGGAACACCGGGGAGCTGTTTTTT. Protein sequence: CASSFGTGGNTGELFF.

The V call is TRBV12-3 or TRBV12-4, the J call TRBJ2-1; 7 nucleotides agree with TRBD1. The CDR3 loop spans 17 amino acids. The V segment lost 2 bases and the J segment 1 base; nucleotides outside the gene matches: 8. The DNA of the CDR3 is TGTGCCAGCAGTTTATCAAGGGGGCTCAGGTCCTACAATGAGCAGTTCTTC. Translated, it gives CASSLSRGLRSYNEQFF.

This clonotype was counted many times. The chain combines TRBV6-1 with TRBJ2-3, with 8 positions matching TRBD2. Trimming at V came to 5 bases and at J to 2 bases, leaving 12 bases not matched to a gene. The CDR3 totals 17 residues. Germline loops: CDR1 MNHNS, CDR2 SASEGT. This CDR3 is CASSSEKGGGPTDTQYF. The DNA of the CDR3 is TGTGCCAGCAGTTCGGAAAAAGGCGGGGGGCCCACAGATACGCAGTATTTT.

This clonotype occurred a few times. V and J are TRBV27 and TRBJ1-2; TRBD1 matches 10 bases. This CDR3 is built from 12 residues. After removal of 8 bases from V and 7 bases from J, the junction contained 4 bases not matched to a gene. Germline V CDR1 and CDR2: MNHEY, SMNVEV (reference sequence). Here the CDR3 DNA reads TGTGCCAGCTTCCGGACAGGGGGTGGCTACACCTTC. The encoded protein is CASFRTGGGYTF.

The chain recombines TRBV12-3 or TRBV12-4 with TRBJ1-1; no definite D call. The V gene lost 6 bases and the J gene lost 0 bases, with 14 bases spanning the gap. CDR3 length equals 15 residues. The CDR3 DNA is TGTGCCAGCAGCCGGAGTGACCCCATGAACACTGAAGCTTTCTTT. It specifies CASSRSDPMNTEAFF.

This clonotype was counted a few times. This chain links TRBV7-2 with TRBJ2-3, with 9 bases that match TRBD1. CDR1 is SGHTA, CDR2 FQGNSA, per germline. V trimming: 4 bases; J trimming: 1 base; junction bases outside the gene matches: 6. The length of the CDR3 is 16 residues. CDR3 protein: CASSYLTGGGTDTQYF. For the CDR3, the DNA is TGTGCCAGCAGCTATTTGACAGGGGGTGGCACAGATACGCAGTATTTT. The full variable domain, completed using reference TRBV7-2 and TRBJ2-3, is GAGVSQSPSNKVTEKGKDVELRCDPISGHTALYWYRQSLGQGLEFLIYFQGNSAPDKSGLPSDRFSAERTGGSVSTLTIQRTQQEDSAVYLCASSYLTGGGTDTQYFGPGTRLTVL.

The chain recombines TRBV6-2 or TRBV6-3 with TRBJ1-1, with D possibly TRBD1 on 5 matching bases. From germline, CDR1 is MNHEY and CDR2 SVGEGT. Between the trimmed V and J ends, which lost 3 bases and 0 bases, there was a span of 20 bases. The CDR3 runs 18 residues. CDR3 sequence reads: CASSYFSADSPMNTEAFF. CDR3 bases: TGTGCCAGCAGTTATTTCAGTGCTGACAGCCCTATGAACACTGAAGCTTTCTTT.

The chain has TRBV6-1 and TRBJ2-7; D gene unclear. Trimming took off 2 bases at V and 1 base at J, with 3 bases between the two ends. Germline V lookup: CDR1 MNHNS, CDR2 SASEGT. This CDR3 is 12 amino acids long. The DNA of the CDR3 is TGTGCCAGCAGTGAAAATTCCTACGAGCAGTACTTC. Translation gives CASSENSYEQYF.

This clonotype was counted a few times. The rearrangement joins TRBV4-1 to TRBJ1-1; 8 nucleotides line up with TRBD1. Germline V lookup: CDR1 MGHRA, CDR2 YSYEKL. This CDR3 spans 15 amino acids. V dropped 3 bases and J dropped 6; count of bases not matched to a gene: 9. The CDR3 bases are TGCGCCAGCAGCCAGATGGGACAGGTAGGGGCTGAAGCTTTCTTT. Its translation is CASSQMGQVGAEAFF.

This clonotype was seen many times. The chain links TRBV20-1 to TRBJ2-7, with 10 bases lining up with TRBD2. V shed 6 bases and J 5 bases; nucleotides not matched to a gene: 13. Per germline, CDR1 DFQATT and CDR2 SNEGSKA (reference sequence). The length of the CDR3 is 15 residues. DNA of the CDR3: TGCAGTGCCGCGGGCCTAGCGGGGGATCCCGACGAGCAGTACTTC. This translates into CSAAGLAGDPDEQYF.

The V gene is TRBV25-1, the J gene TRBJ1-3; tentatively, D is TRBD1 (6 bases). The CDR3 spans 15 residues. Germline CDR1 is MGHDK and CDR2 is SYGVNS. Trimming stripped 3 bases from V and 0 bases from J, with 9 bases between. For the CDR3, the DNA is TGTGCCAGCAGTGACAGGGGATTCTCTGGAAACACCATATATTTT. Its translation: CASSDRGFSGNTIYF.

For this clonotype: The junction differs from germline at one of its ends, possibly a read error. The rearrangement joins TRBV7-9 to TRBJ1-4; 10 bases fit TRBD1. Germline values: CDR1 SEHNR, CDR2 FQNEAQ (reference sequence). The CDR3 length is 16 residues. This CDR3 is CASSLADRGLQEKLIF. The CDR3 DNA follows: TGTGCCAGCAGCTTAGCGGACAGGGGGTTACAGGAAAAACTGATTTTT.